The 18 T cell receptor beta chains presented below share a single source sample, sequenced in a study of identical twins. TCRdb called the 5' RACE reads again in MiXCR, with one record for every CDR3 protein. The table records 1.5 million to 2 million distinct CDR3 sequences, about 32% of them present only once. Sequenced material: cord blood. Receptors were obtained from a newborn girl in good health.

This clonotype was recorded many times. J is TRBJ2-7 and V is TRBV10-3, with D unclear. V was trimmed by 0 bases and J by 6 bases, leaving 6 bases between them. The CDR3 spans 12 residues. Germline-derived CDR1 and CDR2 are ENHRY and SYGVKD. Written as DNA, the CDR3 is TGTGCCATCAGTGAGTCGGGCCTCGAGCAGTACTTC. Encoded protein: CAISESGLEQYF.

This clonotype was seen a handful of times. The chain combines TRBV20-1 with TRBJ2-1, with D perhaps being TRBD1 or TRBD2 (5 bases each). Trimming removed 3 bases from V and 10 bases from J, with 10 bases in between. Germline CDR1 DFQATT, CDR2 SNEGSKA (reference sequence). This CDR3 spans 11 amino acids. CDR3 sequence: CSASGRGEQFF. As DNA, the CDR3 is TGCAGTGCTAGCGGCCGGGGCGAGCAGTTCTTC.

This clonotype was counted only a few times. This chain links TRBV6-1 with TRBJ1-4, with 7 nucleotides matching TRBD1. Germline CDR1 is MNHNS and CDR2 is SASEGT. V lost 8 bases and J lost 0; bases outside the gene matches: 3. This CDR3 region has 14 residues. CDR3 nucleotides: TGTGCCAGCGGGACAGCTGCAACTAATGAAAAACTGTTTTTT. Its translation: CASGTAATNEKLFF.

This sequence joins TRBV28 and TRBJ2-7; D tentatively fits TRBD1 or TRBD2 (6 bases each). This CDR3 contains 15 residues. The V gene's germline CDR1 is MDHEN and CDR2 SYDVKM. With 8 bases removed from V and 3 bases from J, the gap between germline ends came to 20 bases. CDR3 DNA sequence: TGTGCCAGCTGCCTTAGGGGGGCCCGTCTCTACGAGCAGTACTTC. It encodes CASCLRGARLYEQYF. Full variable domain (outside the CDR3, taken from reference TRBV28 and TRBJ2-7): DVKVTQSSRYLVKRTGEKVFLECVQDMDHENMFWYRQDPGLGLRLIYFSYDVKMKEKGDIPEGYSVSREKKERFSLILESASTNQTSMYLCASCLRGARLYEQYFGPGTRLTVT.

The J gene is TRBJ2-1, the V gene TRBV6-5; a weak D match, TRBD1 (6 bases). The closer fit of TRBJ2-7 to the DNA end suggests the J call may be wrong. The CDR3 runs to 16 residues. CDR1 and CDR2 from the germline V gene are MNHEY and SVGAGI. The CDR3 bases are TGTGCCAGCAGTTACTCGAGGACAGCCACCTACAATGAGCAGTACTTC. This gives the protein CASSYSRTATYNEQYF.

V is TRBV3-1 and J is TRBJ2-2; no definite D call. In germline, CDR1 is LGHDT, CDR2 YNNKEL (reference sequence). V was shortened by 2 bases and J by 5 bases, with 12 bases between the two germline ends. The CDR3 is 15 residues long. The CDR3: CASSQILVRTGELFF. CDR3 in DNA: TGTGCCAGCAGCCAAATCCTAGTCAGGACCGGGGAGCTGTTTTTT.

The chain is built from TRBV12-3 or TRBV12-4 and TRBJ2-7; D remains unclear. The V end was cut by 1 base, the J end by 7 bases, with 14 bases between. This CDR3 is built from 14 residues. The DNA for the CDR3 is TGTGCCAGCAGTTTAGTGCTAGTGGGCAATGAGCAGTACTTC. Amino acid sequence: CASSLVLVGNEQYF.

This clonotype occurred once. The CDR3, as DNA: TGTGCCAGCAGCTTAGTTCCCCGTAGCGGGGGCTACTCCTACGAGCAGTACTTC. Amino acids: CASSLVPRSGGYSYEQYF. The V call is TRBV11-2, the J call TRBJ2-7; 9 bases align to TRBD2. Germline assignment: CDR1 SGHAT and CDR2 FQNNGV. This CDR3 region has 18 residues. The ends lost 1 base at V and 0 bases at J; junction bases unmatched: 10.

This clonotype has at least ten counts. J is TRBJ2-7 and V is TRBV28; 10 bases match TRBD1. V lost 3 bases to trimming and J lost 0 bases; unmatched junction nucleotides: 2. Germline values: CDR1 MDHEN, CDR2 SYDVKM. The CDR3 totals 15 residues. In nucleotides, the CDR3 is TGTGCCAGCAGTTTCGGGGACAGGGGCTCCTACGAGCAGTACTTC. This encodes CASSFGDRGSYEQYF.

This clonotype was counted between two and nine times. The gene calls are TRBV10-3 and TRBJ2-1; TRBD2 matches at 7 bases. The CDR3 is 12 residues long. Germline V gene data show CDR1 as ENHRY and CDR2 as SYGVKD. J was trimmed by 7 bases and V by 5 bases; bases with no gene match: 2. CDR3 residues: CAISSGKNEQFF. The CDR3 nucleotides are TGTGCCATCAGTAGCGGGAAGAATGAGCAGTTCTTC.

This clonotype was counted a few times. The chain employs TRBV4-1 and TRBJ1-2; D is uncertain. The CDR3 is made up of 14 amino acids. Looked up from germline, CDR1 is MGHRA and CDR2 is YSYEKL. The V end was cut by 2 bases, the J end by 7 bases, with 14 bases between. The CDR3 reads CASSQLILSSGYTF. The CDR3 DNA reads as TGCGCCAGCAGCCAACTCATCCTCTCTAGTGGCTACACCTTC.

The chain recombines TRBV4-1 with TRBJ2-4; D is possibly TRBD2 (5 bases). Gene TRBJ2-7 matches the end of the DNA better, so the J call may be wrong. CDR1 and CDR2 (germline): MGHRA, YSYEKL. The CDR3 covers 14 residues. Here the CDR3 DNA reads TGCGCCAGCAGCCCCAACCGGGGAATCGACGAGCAGTACTTC. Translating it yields CASSPNRGIDEQYF.

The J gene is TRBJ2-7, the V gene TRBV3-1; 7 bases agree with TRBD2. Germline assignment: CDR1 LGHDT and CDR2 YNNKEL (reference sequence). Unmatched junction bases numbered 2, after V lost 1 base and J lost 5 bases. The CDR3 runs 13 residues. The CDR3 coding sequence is TGTGCCAGCAGCCAAGTGGGACTACACGAGCAGTACTTC. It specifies CASSQVGLHEQYF.

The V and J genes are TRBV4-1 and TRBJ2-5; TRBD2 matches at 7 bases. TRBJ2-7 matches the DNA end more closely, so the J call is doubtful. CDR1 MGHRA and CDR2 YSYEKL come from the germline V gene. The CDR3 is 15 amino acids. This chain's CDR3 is CASSQEGGGSYEQYF. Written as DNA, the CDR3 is TGCGCCAGCAGCCAAGAGGGGGGGGGATCCTACGAGCAGTACTTC.

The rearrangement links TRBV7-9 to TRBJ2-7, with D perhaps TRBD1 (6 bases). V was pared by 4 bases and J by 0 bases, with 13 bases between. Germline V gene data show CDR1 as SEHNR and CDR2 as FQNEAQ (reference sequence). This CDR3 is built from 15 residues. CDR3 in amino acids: CASSSIETGSYEQYF. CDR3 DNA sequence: TGTGCCAGCAGCTCAATAGAGACAGGCTCCTACGAGCAGTACTTC.

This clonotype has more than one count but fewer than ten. Here the CDR3 reads CASSLLSISGNTIYF. The CDR3 nucleotides are TGTGCCAGCAGTCTCCTATCGATCTCTGGAAACACCATATATTTT. J is TRBJ1-3 and V is TRBV7-2; D not resolved. V was cut by 6 bases and J by 0 bases, with 12 bases left in between. CDR3 length equals 15 residues. Germline V gives CDR1 SGHTA, CDR2 FQGNSA.

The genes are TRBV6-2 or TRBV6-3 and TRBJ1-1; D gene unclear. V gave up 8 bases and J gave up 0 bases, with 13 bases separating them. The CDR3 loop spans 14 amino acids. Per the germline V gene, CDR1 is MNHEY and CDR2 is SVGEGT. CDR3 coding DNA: TGTGCCAGCGGGAGGAGAGTTTTGAACACTGAAGCTTTCTTT. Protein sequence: CASGRRVLNTEAFF.

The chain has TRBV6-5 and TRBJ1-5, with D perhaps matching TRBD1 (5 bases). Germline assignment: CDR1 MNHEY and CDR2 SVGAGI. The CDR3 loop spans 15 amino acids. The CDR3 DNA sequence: TGTGCGACAGCGGCGGACTCAACTTTTAATCAGCCCCAGCATTTT. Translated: CATAADSTFNQPQHF.